This T cell receptor (beta chain) was obtained from a study of read filtering for tumor transcriptome and immune sequencing. The CDR3 sequence is 15 residues long. Germline V gene sequence: CDR1 SGHRS, CDR2 YFSETQ. Regarding this clonotype: Its target is not known. A read error may produce the germline difference seen at one junction end.

The library was built from about 370 ng RNA with molecular barcoded adaptors for alpha/delta and beta/gamma chains. In TCRdb, the reads were re-called with MiXCR into one record per CDR3 protein. The sample includes tens of thousands of distinct CDR3 sequences, around 20% of them seen just once. General study results and limits: In IR-seq, single-read clonotypes were 75% to 90% of clonotypes but around 4% of reads. Without single-read clonotypes, shared clonotype proportions correlated more between IR-seq and RNA-seq. Even smaller IR-seq throughput identified most shared clonotypes.

Specimen: a population of CD138-negative cells sorted from bone marrow. This sequence was found in a donor older than 35 with multiple myeloma. This chain connects TRBV5-1 to TRBJ2-3, with 8 bases matching TRBD1. The CDR3 reads CASSTGQGGSDTKYF. CDR3 nucleotide sequence: TGCGCCAGCAGCACCGGACAGGGAGGCTCAGATACGAAGTATTTT. The whole variable domain, remainder taken from reference TRBV5-1 and TRBJ2-3, is KAGVTQTPRYLIKTRGQQVTLSCSPISGHRSVSWYQQTPGQGLQFLFEYFSETQRNKGNFPGRFSGRQFSNSRSEMNVSTLELGDSALYLCASSTGQGGSDTKYFGPGTRLTVL.